This entry is about one T cell receptor beta chain. The antigen is unknown. This sample is part of a study of a mutant IDH1 vaccine in newly diagnosed glioma. The data were produced by immunoSEQ multiplex PCR, yet TCRdb's version contains in-frame clones alone and is incomplete. The table shows 50,000 or so clones, with 84% occurring only once. Germline V gene lookup returns CDR1 MNHEY and CDR2 SVGAGI. This CDR3 contains 14 residues. Trimming pared 4 bases from V and 4 bases from J, leaving 13 bases between. Time point described: week 5, during vaccination. What each vaccine dose contained was 300 ug of mutant IDH1 20-mer peptide, accompanied by topical imiquimod.

The input for sequencing was PBMCs, taken from a glioma patient whose treatment included an IDH1 peptide vaccine. The chain joins TRBV6-5 to TRBJ1-1, with a tentative D call TRBD1 (5 bases). This sequence was found in a woman aged 50 to 60 with glioma. CDR3 sequence reads: CASSSRGRPTEAFF. The CDR3, as DNA: TGTGCCAGCAGTTCCCGGGGACGACCCACTGAAGCTTTCTTT.